These 17 T cell receptor beta chains were sequenced from one sample in a study of monozygotic twins with inflammatory bowel disease. TCRdb re-analyzed the 5' RACE reads; it lists each CDR3 protein once, without DNA. The sample has 330,000 or so distinct CDR3 sequences. Input material: blood. These receptors were taken from a human donor with ulcerative colitis or Crohn's disease, or a healthy co-twin of an affected twin (not recorded which).

This chain connects TRBV4-1 to TRBJ2-2; TCRdb picks TRBD1, but there is no DNA to check that call. Germline V gives CDR1 MGHRA, CDR2 YSYEKL. This CDR3 has 17 amino acids. The CDR3 loop is CASSQEVNTGLAGELFF.

The chain links TRBV5-1 to TRBJ1-1; lacking DNA, the TRBD1 call made by TCRdb goes unchecked. From germline, CDR1 is SGHRS and CDR2 YFSETQ. The CDR3 runs to 14 residues. The CDR3 reads CASSLTGESTEAFF.

This chain joins TRBV5-1 and TRBJ2-1; there is no DNA to check the TCRdb D call of TRBD2. Germline CDR1 is SGHRS and CDR2 is YFSETQ. The CDR3 totals 18 residues. CDR3 sequence: CASSPAGSSGFSYNEQFF.

V gene TRBV7-2 combines with J gene TRBJ2-1; TCRdb picks TRBD1, but there is no DNA to check that call. The germline V gene encodes CDR1 SGHTA and CDR2 FQGNSA. The CDR3 covers 13 residues. The CDR3 loop reads CASSSSETGIKFF.

The chain is built from TRBV5-1 and TRBJ2-7; TCRdb indicates TRBD1, and absent DNA this call remains unverified. Germline CDR1 SGHRS, CDR2 YFSETQ. This CDR3 is 14 amino acids long. The CDR3 here is CASGLDRESGEQYF. Variable domain in full (rest from reference TRBV5-1 and TRBJ2-7): KAGVTQTPRYLIKTRGQQVTLSCSPISGHRSVSWYQQTPGQGLQFLFEYFSETQRNKGNFPGRFSGRQFSNSRSEMNVSTLELGDSALYLCASGLDRESGEQYFGPGTRLTVT.

The chain combines TRBV5-1 with TRBJ1-4; TCRdb's D gene call, TRBD1, goes unchecked for lack of DNA. The CDR3 has 13 residues. Per the germline V gene, CDR1 is SGHRS and CDR2 is YFSETQ. The CDR3 is CASSPRQGEKLFF.

The gene calls are TRBV20-1 and TRBJ2-3; TCRdb's assignment of TRBD1 cannot be checked, as there is no DNA. The CDR3 runs to 15 residues. Germline loops: CDR1 DFQATT, CDR2 SNEGSKA (reference sequence). The CDR3 sequence: CSARGGDRYTDTQYF.

The chain has TRBV5-1 and TRBJ2-7; TCRdb calls TRBD1, which cannot be checked without DNA. Germline V gene lookup returns CDR1 SGHRS and CDR2 YFSETQ. The CDR3 sequence is 12 residues long. CDR3 loop: CASSSPTGVEYF.

V and J are TRBV20-1 and TRBJ2-7; the TRBD2 assignment by TCRdb is unverifiable without DNA. Germline V lookup: CDR1 DFQATT, CDR2 SNEGSKA (reference sequence). This CDR3 is built from 12 residues. The CDR3 sequence is CSARGTSSGQYF.

This rearrangement joins TRBV12-3 or TRBV12-4 to TRBJ1-2. This CDR3 is built from 13 residues. CDR3 amino acids: CASSLMSVGGYTF.

The chain has TRBV4-1 and TRBJ2-7; absent DNA, TCRdb's TRBD1 call cannot be checked. CDR3 length equals 14 residues. Per the germline V gene, CDR1 is MGHRA and CDR2 is YSYEKL. The chain's CDR3 is CASSQDTGSYEQYF.

The rearrangement links TRBV20-1 to TRBJ2-1; TCRdb gives TRBD1 as the D gene, but with no DNA this cannot be confirmed. Germline V gene sequence: CDR1 DFQATT, CDR2 SNEGSKA (reference sequence). This CDR3 spans 16 amino acids. The CDR3 is CSARDRGTRLWNEQFF.

The chain has TRBV28 and TRBJ1-2. The CDR3 contains 13 residues. Per germline, CDR1 MDHEN and CDR2 SYDVKM. The CDR3 spells CASSTGLLYGYTF.

The rearrangement links TRBV4-3 to TRBJ2-3; TCRdb's D call of TRBD2 is untestable without DNA. CDR3 size: 16 residues. CDR1 is LGHNA and CDR2 is YSLEER in the germline V gene. The CDR3 is CASSQVTSGGEDTQYF.

The chain links TRBV29-1 to TRBJ1-1; TCRdb lists TRBD1, though no DNA is available to test this call. Germline V CDR1 and CDR2: SQVTM, ANQGSEA. The CDR3 has 13 residues. The CDR3 loop is CSVVLGVNTEAFF.

This chain uses TRBV5-6 with TRBJ1-2. The CDR3 runs to 13 residues. Germline CDR1 reads SGHDT; CDR2 reads YYEEEE. The CDR3 spells CASSLGRESGYTF.

The chain joins TRBV27 to TRBJ2-1. This CDR3 has 11 amino acids. Germline V gives CDR1 MNHEY, CDR2 SMNVEV (reference sequence). CDR3 amino acids: CASSHYNEQFF.